Below, one T cell receptor (beta chain) is given with its context. MiXCR was run by TCRdb on the 5' RACE reads, yielding one entry per CDR3 protein. The sample includes several thousand distinct CDR3 sequences, approximately 46% of them seen just once. The sorted Tregs were CD4+CD25+CD127-/low cells. Germline CDR1 is MGHRA and CDR2 is YSYEKL. The CDR3 runs 16 residues. J lost 6 bases, V lost 1 base, and 6 bases had no gene match. The receptor comes from a female donor with breast cancer. The sequenced sample was Tregs sorted from a lymph node. The J gene is TRBJ2-1, the V gene TRBV4-1, with 10 bases fitting TRBD2. CDR3 sequence: CASSQVASGRGNEQFF. CDR3 in DNA: TGCGCCAGCAGCCAAGTGGCTAGCGGGAGAGGCAATGAGCAGTTCTTC.